This TCR beta chain was captured by sequencing in a study of control samples from healthy donors and cancer patients. Assay used: immunoSEQ multiplex PCR; TCRdb lists only in-frame clones, some missing. The sample consists of approximately 100,000 clones, approximately 90% of them appearing once. This clone was counted a single time. The sequencing sample was made of blood. The clonotype originates from a young woman in good health.

The CDR3 bases are TGTGCCAGCAGCTTAGGACAGGGGTTGGAACTGTTTTTT. Encoded protein: CASSLGQGLELFF. The V call is TRBV7-8, the J call TRBJ1-4; 8 bases are a match to TRBD1. The V segment lost 1 base and the J segment 12 bases; nucleotides outside the gene matches: 4. This CDR3 is 13 amino acids long. The germline V gene encodes CDR1 SGHVS and CDR2 FQNEAQ.